The sample holds a few counts of the clone carrying this T cell receptor beta chain. Its cognate antigen is unknown. The record originates from a study of T cells in Graves' hyperthyroidism and ophthalmopathy. Study conclusions and caveats: Most clonotypes that expanded in the thyroid above 0.001 also showed up in blood.

Amplification of TCR beta CDR3 regions was performed using RNA transcripts as template. TCR CDR3 regions were first amplified by RT-PCR with HTBI primers. TCRdb called the multiplex PCR reads again in MiXCR, with one record for every CDR3 protein. The data contain 660,000 or so distinct CDR3 sequences, 40% to 55% of them seen just once; the ten biggest clones take up less than 8.5%. This CDR3 has 14 residues. Per germline, CDR1 MNHEY and CDR2 SMNVEV (reference sequence). Trimming cost V 5 bases and J 3 bases, with 14 bases left between them. The chain employs TRBV27 and TRBJ2-7; D possibly corresponds to TRBD2 (5 bases). The sequenced material came from peripheral blood or thyroid tissue (not recorded which). The origin of this receptor is an adult man with Graves' disease, either hyperthyroidism or ophthalmopathy (not recorded which). CDR3 amino acids: CASSPPGVLYEQYF. In nucleotides, the CDR3 is TGTGCCAGCAGTCCCCCCGGGGTACTCTACGAGCAGTACTTC.